One and the same sample provided the 25 T cell receptor beta chains below, sequenced in a study of blood T cells in healthy people across ages. The second PCR ran about 6 to 11 cycles with a sample-barcoded 5' primer and J-beta primers. One entry per CDR3 protein, called by TCRdb with MiXCR from the 5' RACE reads. The sample has 850,000 to 1,100,000 distinct CDR3 sequences, roughly two fifths seen once. Sequencing used blood. The receptors come from a man aged 18 to 29 in good health.

In this sample, this clonotype turned up a few times. The chain joins TRBV5-6 to TRBJ2-1, with D tentatively TRBD1 (5 bases). CDR3 length: 16 residues. CDR1 SGHDT and CDR2 YYEEEE come from the germline V gene. V lost 0 bases and J 0 bases, leaving 10 bases between the germline ends. The CDR3 spells CASSLERQSSYNEQFF. CDR3 bases: TGTGCCAGCAGCTTGGAAAGACAGAGCTCCTACAATGAGCAGTTCTTC.

The V call is TRBV27, the J call TRBJ1-5, with D tentatively TRBD1 (5 bases). The germline V and J ends were trimmed by 5 bases and 6 bases, with 11 bases remaining between them. The germline V gene has CDR1 MNHEY and CDR2 SMNVEV (reference sequence). This CDR3 is built from 13 residues. The CDR3 nucleotides are TGTGCCAGCAGTAACGGGGCGTTTCAGCCCCAGCATTTT. Translated: CASSNGAFQPQHF.

The V gene is TRBV5-6, the J gene TRBJ1-5; unclear D gene. The CDR3 is 16 residues long. Trimming left V 0 bases short and J 0 bases short, with 10 bases between. Germline CDR1 SGHDT, CDR2 YYEEEE. CDR3: CASSLDTTYSNQPQHF. DNA for the CDR3: TGTGCCAGCAGCTTGGACACCACCTATAGCAATCAGCCCCAGCATTTT.

The chain recombines TRBV6-5 with TRBJ2-1; possibly TRBD1 for D (6 bases). With 0 bases removed from V and 8 bases from J, the gap between germline ends came to 14 bases. CDR3 length equals 15 residues. CDR1 and CDR2 from the germline V gene are MNHEY and SVGAGI. CDR3 in DNA: TGTGCCAGCAGTTACTCTAGGGGGAACTTGGATGAGCAGTTCTTC. Translated: CASSYSRGNLDEQFF.

V gene TRBV20-1 combines with J gene TRBJ2-1; D tentatively fits TRBD1 or TRBD2 (5 bases each). From germline, CDR1 is DFQATT and CDR2 SNEGSKA (reference sequence). V lost 1 base and J 2 bases, leaving 18 bases between the germline ends. This CDR3 comprises 17 residues. CDR3 sequence reads: CSARAEDGGDTYNEQFF. The CDR3 DNA sequence: TGCAGTGCTAGAGCCGAAGATGGGGGTGACACCTACAATGAGCAGTTCTTC.

As to this clonotype: A read error may be the cause here, since a much bigger clone is one base away. The rearrangement joins TRBV6-5 to TRBJ2-7; D is unresolved. In germline, CDR1 is MNHEY, CDR2 SVGAGI. CDR3 size: 16 residues. The CDR3 DNA sequence: TGTGCCAGCAGTTACTCGAGGCGGACCAGCTCCTACGAGCGGTACTTC. Residues: CASSYSRRTSSYERYF.

This clonotype came up a few times. J is TRBJ2-4 and V is TRBV12-3 or TRBV12-4; 8 bases match TRBD1. The V segment lost 7 bases and the J segment 2 bases; nucleotides outside the gene matches: 10. This CDR3 is built from 16 residues. CDR3 region: CASTKSTGGPKNIQYF. For the CDR3, the DNA is TGTGCCAGCACTAAAAGTACAGGGGGTCCCAAAAACATTCAGTACTTC.

The sample holds a few counts of this clonotype. V gene TRBV10-3 combines with J gene TRBJ1-5, with 8 bases matching TRBD1. CDR3 size: 17 residues. Germline CDR1 ENHRY, CDR2 SYGVKD. V lost 6 bases and J lost 6; bases outside the gene matches: 16. CDR3 nucleotides: TGTGCCATCAGCCCGAGTGTGTGGGACAGGATAAGTCAGCCCCAGCATTTT. Translation: CAISPSVWDRISQPQHF.

This sequence joins TRBV6-5 and TRBJ2-6, with D uncertain. This CDR3 region has 17 residues. V lost 6 bases and J lost 0, with 15 bases in between. Looked up from germline, CDR1 is MNHEY and CDR2 is SVGAGI. CDR3 bases: TGTGCCAGCAGCTACAAATTGTGGGGCTCTGGGGCCAACGTCCTGACTTTC. It codes for CASSYKLWGSGANVLTF.

This clonotype came up a few times. The J gene is TRBJ2-5, the V gene TRBV28; 7 bases fit TRBD1. The J call may be wrong; the DNA end is better matched by TRBJ2-7. CDR1 and CDR2 from the germline V gene are MDHEN and SYDVKM. The CDR3 sequence is 13 residues long. CDR3 residues: CASSPTYRGEQYF. The CDR3 bases are TGTGCCAGCAGCCCTACCTACAGGGGCGAGCAGTACTTC.

At least ten counts were recorded for this clonotype. The junction and the germline gene differ at one end; a read error may be behind it. This chain connects TRBV7-2 to TRBJ2-1; D is perhaps TRBD1 (5 bases). The CDR3 is made up of 12 amino acids. The germline V gene encodes CDR1 SGHTA and CDR2 FQGNSA. The CDR3 loop is CASSLGQGVKFF. The CDR3 bases are TGTGCCAGCAGTTTAGGGCAAGGGGTCAAGTTCTTC.

The rearrangement uses TRBV5-6 and TRBJ2-3, with 10 nucleotides matching TRBD2. The CDR3 consists of 16 residues. V lost 4 bases and J lost 0; bases outside the gene matches: 5. CDR1 and CDR2 from the germline V gene are SGHDT and YYEEEE. For the CDR3, the DNA is TGTGCCAGCAGCATTACTAGCGGGGAGAGCACAGATACGCAGTATTTT. Translated, it gives CASSITSGESTDTQYF.

This clonotype was seen a handful of times. The J gene is TRBJ2-3, the V gene TRBV20-1; TRBD2 aligns across 8 bases. This CDR3 is 15 amino acids long. From germline, CDR1 is DFQATT and CDR2 SNEGSKA (reference sequence). The trim removed 3 bases at V and 5 bases at J, leaving 10 bases unmatched. The CDR3 nucleotides are TGCAGTGCTAGTTCTCGTCTCCTAGCGGGAGATACGCAGTATTTT. It specifies CSASSRLLAGDTQYF.

The chain is built from TRBV7-9 and TRBJ2-1; D gene uncertain. Matching the DNA end better, TRBJ2-7 makes the J call doubtful. This CDR3 is built from 11 residues. Germline CDR1 SEHNR, CDR2 FQNEAQ (reference sequence). The CDR3: CASRFYNEQYF. Here the CDR3 DNA reads TGTGCCAGCAGGTTCTACAATGAGCAGTACTTC.

V and J are TRBV10-2 and TRBJ1-1; D not certain. Looked up from germline, CDR1 is WSHSY and CDR2 is SAAADI. V lost 1 base to trimming and J lost 3 bases, with 9 bases between them. The CDR3 has 14 amino acids. DNA for the CDR3: TGCGCCAGCAGTGAGTTGTTCGGGGACACTGAAGCTTTCTTT. It encodes CASSELFGDTEAFF.

The genes are TRBV6-6 and TRBJ2-5; 13 bases are a match to TRBD2. Germline CDR1 and CDR2: MNHNY and SVGAGI (reference sequence). The J segment lost 11 bases and the V segment lost 6 bases, leaving 15 bases of the junction unmatched. The CDR3 runs to 16 residues. The DNA of the CDR3 is TGTGCCAGCAGAAGCGGACTAGCGGGGGTAGTAAATGAGCAGTACTTC. This translates into CASRSGLAGVVNEQYF.

This clonotype was detected a few times. CDR3 sequence (DNA): TGTGCCAGCAGTCAGGACAGGGTCCCCGCAACTAATGAAAAACTGTTTTTT. It encodes CASSQDRVPATNEKLFF. The rearrangement joins TRBV2 to TRBJ1-4; 8 positions match TRBD1. V lost 5 bases to trimming and J lost 0 bases; unmatched junction nucleotides: 8. CDR1 and CDR2 (germline): SNHLY, FYNNEI. This CDR3 has 17 residues.

V gene TRBV10-3 combines with J gene TRBJ1-1; 9 bases align to TRBD1. V lost 5 bases to trimming and J lost 5 bases; unmatched junction nucleotides: 9. The CDR3 has 15 amino acids. Germline values: CDR1 ENHRY, CDR2 SYGVKD. The CDR3 DNA reads as TGTGCCATCAGTAGGGACAGGGATGAGTTGACTGAAGCTTTCTTT. It encodes CAISRDRDELTEAFF.

The V gene is TRBV11-2, the J gene TRBJ2-3, with D maybe TRBD2 (5 bases). Germline CDR1 reads SGHAT; CDR2 reads FQNNGV. CDR3 size: 16 residues. With 3 bases removed from V and 0 bases from J, the gap between germline ends came to 13 bases. CDR3 DNA sequence: TGTGCCAGCAGCTTCAAGATCGGGGTTAGCACAGATACGCAGTATTTT. Its translation: CASSFKIGVSTDTQYF.

With respect to this clonotype: Germline is not matched at one junction end, which may reflect a read error. This chain joins TRBV6-6 and TRBJ2-7; tentatively, D is TRBD1 (5 bases). The CDR3 totals 17 residues. Germline V gene data show CDR1 as MNHNY and CDR2 as SVGAGI (reference sequence). This CDR3 reads CASSYLGAAHPGYEQYF. For the CDR3, the DNA is TGTGCCAGTAGTTACTTAGGGGCAGCCCATCCAGGCTACGAGCAGTACTTC.

V usage is TRBV6-5 and J usage is TRBJ1-1; 10 bases line up with TRBD1. The V gene's germline CDR1 is MNHEY and CDR2 SVGAGI. The CDR3 has 13 residues. CDR3 sequence reads: CEARQGANPEAFF. In DNA form, the CDR3 reads TGTGAGGCGCGACAGGGGGCCAACCCTGAAGCTTTCTTT.

For this clonotype: A junction end diverges from the germline sequence, so it may reflect a read error. J is TRBJ1-2 and V is TRBV7-9; the D is unclear. Per the germline V gene, CDR1 is SEHNR and CDR2 is FQNEAQ (reference sequence). The CDR3 runs 15 residues. CDR3 DNA: TGTGCCAGCAGCTTAACTGCCAGAACTAACTATGGCTGCACCTTC. It is translated as CASSLTARTNYGCTF.

As DNA, the CDR3 is TGTGCCAGCAGCCAATCATTAGGGCCGAACACTGAAGCTTTCTTT. This sequence encodes CASSQSLGPNTEAFF. The V call is TRBV4-2, the J call TRBJ1-1, with unresolved D. CDR3 length equals 15 residues. Germline CDR1 is LGHNA and CDR2 is YNFKEQ. The V gene lost 2 bases and the J gene lost 1 base, with 11 bases spanning the gap.

The chain carries TRBV6-5 and TRBJ1-1, with D uncertain. Trimming removed 6 bases at V and 9 bases at J, with 14 bases between. Germline CDR1 and CDR2: MNHEY and SVGAGI. The CDR3 consists of 12 residues. The CDR3 spells CASRAAGFQAFF. CDR3 nucleotides: TGTGCCAGCAGGGCTGCGGGCTTCCAAGCTTTCTTT.

The V call is TRBV19, the J call TRBJ2-3; 13 bases are a match to TRBD2. The CDR3 covers 14 residues. Germline V gene lookup returns CDR1 LNHDA and CDR2 SQIVND (reference sequence). Trimming took 10 bases from V and 3 from J; bases not matched to a gene: 4. CDR3 residues: CATTSGGATDTQYF. In DNA form, the CDR3 reads TGTGCCACCACTAGCGGGGGGGCGACAGATACGCAGTATTTT. Together with reference TRBV19 and TRBJ2-3, the CDR3 gives the full variable domain: DGGITQSPKYLFRKEGQNVTLSCEQNLNHDAMYWYRQDPGQGLRLIYYSQIVNDFQKGDIAEGYSVSREKKESFPLTVTSAQKNPTAFYLCATTSGGATDTQYFGPGTRLTVL.